Listed here is a single T cell receptor (beta chain). Its antigen is not known. The data were taken from a study of CD4+ T cells in melanoma. Study-level findings and limits: Neoantigen-specific CD4+ T cells in melanoma reportedly had diverse differentiation states. A reported correlation linked neoantigen-specific CD4+ T cells to CD8+, macrophage and B cell function.

Here immunoSEQ multiplex PCR was the method, and the copy in TCRdb shows in-frame clones only, minus some. The data hold around 100,000 clones, with approximately 90% observed a single time. The CDR3 runs 14 residues. Germline assignment: CDR1 MNHEY and CDR2 SMNVEV (reference sequence). V lost 3 bases, J lost 0 bases, and 8 bases lay in between. The TCR was taken from a human donor with melanoma. What was sequenced was peripheral blood. V is TRBV27 and J is TRBJ1-2; D is undetermined. For the CDR3, the DNA is TGTGCCAGCAGTTTTTCAGCAACTAACTATGGCTACACCTTC. It codes for CASSFSATNYGYTF.